What follows is one T cell receptor (beta chain) and its context. This entry comes from a study of beta chain features in type 1 diabetes. V lost 1 base to trimming and J lost 3 bases, with 10 bases between them. The CDR3 has 15 residues. The V gene's germline CDR1 is SNHLY and CDR2 FYNNEI. Reverse transcription of all isolated RNA meant that expressed TCRB transcripts were sequenced. Data came from immunoSEQ multiplex PCR; TCRdb stores just in-frame clones and leaves some out. The sample holds about 350,000 clones; less than 20% are singletons and the top ten take 0.044%. V usage is TRBV2 and J usage is TRBJ2-1; the D gene is possibly TRBD2 (6 bases). The sequence was obtained from a woman aged 18-30 years in good health. The sample was naive CD4+ T cells from blood. In nucleotides, the CDR3 is TGTGCCAGCAGTGAAGAGCGGGCGCACTACAATGAGCAGTTCTTC. Encoded protein: CASSEERAHYNEQFF. Filled out from reference TRBV2 and TRBJ2-1, the complete variable domain reads EPEVTQTPSHQVTQMGQEVILRCVPISNHLYFYWYRQILGQKVEFLVSFYNNEISEKSEIFDDQFSVERPDGSNFTLKIRSTKLEDSAMYFCASSEERAHYNEQFFGPGTRLTVL.